Following are 22 T cell receptor beta chains from one sample sequenced in a study of T cells after yellow fever vaccination. One entry per CDR3 protein, called by TCRdb with MiXCR from the 5' RACE reads. The sample yields fewer than 400,000 distinct CDR3 sequences, approximately 11% seen once. This material consisted of CD4+ T cells sorted from PBMCs, taken 45 days after the yellow fever booster vaccination. The receptors were sampled from a man aged 18 to 29 who received the YFV17D yellow fever vaccine.

This clonotype was seen at least ten times. A junction end diverges from the germline sequence, so it may reflect a read error. This rearrangement joins TRBV12-3 or TRBV12-4 to TRBJ2-3, with 8 bases matching TRBD2. The CDR3 spans 12 residues. DNA for the CDR3: TGTGCCAGCAGTTTCTCGGGGGGGCCGTGGGATTTT. Translation: CASSFSGGPWDF.

This clonotype appeared a few times. V and J are TRBV5-4 and TRBJ2-1; D is perhaps TRBD2 (6 bases). The CDR3 sequence is 16 residues long. From germline, CDR1 is SGHNT and CDR2 YYREEE (reference sequence). V was pared by 4 bases and J by 3 bases, with 17 bases between. Here the CDR3 DNA reads TGTGCCAGCAGCCCCGGGGCGGAGGGCCTCTACAATGAGCAGTTCTTC. Its translation is CASSPGAEGLYNEQFF.

The J gene is TRBJ2-5, the V gene TRBV5-4; D may be TRBD2 (7 bases). Trimming stripped 5 bases from V and 1 base from J, with 12 bases between. Per the germline V gene, CDR1 is SGHNT and CDR2 is YYREEE (reference sequence). This CDR3 region has 14 residues. The CDR3 loop is CASSGGGLQETQYF. The CDR3, as DNA: TGTGCCAGCAGTGGGGGGGGCCTCCAAGAGACCCAGTACTTC.

This clonotype was found a few times. V usage is TRBV12-5 and J usage is TRBJ1-1; maybe TRBD1 (6 bases). CDR1 is LGHNT and CDR2 is FRNRAP in the germline V gene. The CDR3 is 14 residues long. The ends were cut back, 3 bases at V and 1 base at J, with 9 bases in the middle. The CDR3 reads CASGFGTPNTEAFF. Here the CDR3 DNA reads TGTGCTAGTGGTTTCGGGACACCGAACACTGAAGCTTTCTTT.

This clonotype was picked up a small number of times. The genes are TRBV28 and TRBJ1-3; no firm D call. This CDR3 region has 14 residues. From germline, CDR1 is MDHEN and CDR2 SYDVKM. The germline V and J ends were trimmed by 4 bases and 0 bases, with 7 bases remaining between them. DNA for the CDR3: TGTGCCAGCAGTTATGAGTACTCTGGAAACACCATATATTTT. It encodes CASSYEYSGNTIYF. The entire variable domain, with the rest obtained from reference TRBV28 and TRBJ1-3, is as follows: DVKVTQSSRYLVKRTGEKVFLECVQDMDHENMFWYRQDPGLGLRLIYFSYDVKMKEKGDIPEGYSVSREKKERFSLILESASTNQTSMYLCASSYEYSGNTIYFGEGSWLTVV.

This clonotype occurred a few times. The chain uses TRBV4-1 and TRBJ1-6; the D gene is possibly TRBD1 (6 bases). The germline gives CDR1 MGHRA, CDR2 YSYEKL. Trimming removed 4 bases from V and 6 bases from J, with 10 bases in between. CDR3 length: 14 residues. For the CDR3, the DNA is TGCGCCAGCAGCCGAACAGGGTTTAATTCACCCCTCCACTTT. Protein: CASSRTGFNSPLHF.

This clonotype was observed at least ten times. The rearrangement joins TRBV5-5 to TRBJ2-6, with 8 positions matching TRBD1. The germline gives CDR1 SGHKS, CDR2 YYEKEE (reference sequence). This CDR3 is 16 amino acids long. Unmatched junction bases numbered 6, after V lost 5 bases and J lost 2 bases. CDR3 loop: CASSFTGGPGANVLTF. The CDR3 nucleotides read TGTGCCAGCAGTTTTACAGGGGGGCCTGGGGCCAACGTCCTGACTTTC.

The J gene is TRBJ1-5, the V gene TRBV2; no clear D. V lost 5 bases, J lost 7 bases, and 15 bases lay in between. This CDR3 contains 14 residues. From germline, CDR1 is SNHLY and CDR2 FYNNEI. The CDR3 DNA reads TGTGCCAGCAGTCTTTACGGGTTAGAACAGCCCCAGCATTTT. It is translated as CASSLYGLEQPQHF. Full variable domain (rest looked up from reference TRBV2 and TRBJ1-5): EPEVTQTPSHQVTQMGQEVILRCVPISNHLYFYWYRQILGQKVEFLVSFYNNEISEKSEIFDDQFSVERPDGSNFTLKIRSTKLEDSAMYFCASSLYGLEQPQHFGDGTRLSIL.

This clonotype came up a few times. This chain uses TRBV10-3 with TRBJ1-4; 9 nucleotides match TRBD1. The germline V gene encodes CDR1 ENHRY and CDR2 SYGVKD. This CDR3 comprises 13 residues. Unmatched junction bases numbered 4, after V lost 10 bases and J lost 4 bases. The DNA for the CDR3 is TGTGCCACCCGGGACAGGGATAATGAAAAACTGTTTTTT. Its translation is CATRDRDNEKLFF.

This clonotype was counted only a few times. The chain links TRBV7-9 to TRBJ1-4; D gene uncertain. The V end lost 1 base, the J end lost 6 bases, and 9 bases lay between the germline ends. Germline loops: CDR1 SEHNR, CDR2 FQNEAQ (reference sequence). The CDR3 has 14 amino acids. As DNA, the CDR3 is TGTGCCAGCAGCTTAGATCGGCTTGATGAAAAACTGTTTTTT. Protein sequence: CASSLDRLDEKLFF.

Ten or more counts support this clonotype. The gene calls are TRBV7-9 and TRBJ1-3; TRBD1 matches at 11 bases. V shed 11 bases, J shed 0 bases, and the junction held 9 bases outside the gene matches. The CDR3 is 16 residues long. In germline, CDR1 is SEHNR, CDR2 FQNEAQ (reference sequence). The CDR3 spells CASRTGTGGSGNTIYF. The CDR3 DNA reads TGTGCCTCACGCACGGGGACAGGGGGCTCTGGAAACACCATATATTTT.

This clonotype has only a few counts. The chain links TRBV5-1 to TRBJ2-5; weak D call: TRBD2 (5 bases). The CDR3 totals 13 residues. Germline V lookup: CDR1 SGHRS, CDR2 YFSETQ. V gave up 7 bases and J gave up 6 bases, with 16 bases separating them. CDR3 region: CASGKGEVQTQYF. DNA of the CDR3: TGCGCCAGCGGGAAGGGAGAGGTTCAGACCCAGTACTTC.

This chain uses TRBV20-1 with TRBJ1-5; D is undetermined. This CDR3 has 16 amino acids. Per germline, CDR1 DFQATT and CDR2 SNEGSKA (reference sequence). The V end lost 1 base, the J end lost 4 bases, and 17 bases lay between the germline ends. CDR3 sequence reads: CSARGGRGKGNQPQHF. DNA of the CDR3: TGCAGTGCTAGAGGAGGGCGGGGAAAGGGAAATCAGCCCCAGCATTTT.

This clonotype was seen a few times. V and J are TRBV20-1 and TRBJ2-1; perhaps TRBD2 as D (6 bases). Germline V CDR1 and CDR2: DFQATT, SNEGSKA (reference sequence). The V end lost 4 bases, the J end lost 2 bases, and 12 bases lay between the germline ends. This CDR3 spans 14 amino acids. CDR3 in DNA: TGCAGTGCTAAACTCTGGGGGGCCTACAATGAGCAGTTCTTC. Its protein is CSAKLWGAYNEQFF.

The table lists this clonotype with a few counts. The chain joins TRBV28 to TRBJ1-2; 9 bases map to TRBD1. The CDR3 totals 15 residues. Trimming removed 4 bases from V and 8 bases from J; junction bases left unmatched: 11. Germline V gene sequence: CDR1 MDHEN, CDR2 SYDVKM. The CDR3 coding sequence is TGTGCCAGCAGTTGGGGACAGGGTACATCTAGGGGCTACACCTTC. Protein sequence: CASSWGQGTSRGYTF.

This clonotype was recorded many times. The chain combines TRBV19 with TRBJ2-4; TRBD1 might be the D (6 bases). V was trimmed by 5 bases and J by 5 bases, leaving 16 bases between them. The germline V gene encodes CDR1 LNHDA and CDR2 SQIVND (reference sequence). The length of the CDR3 is 15 residues. The CDR3 sequence is CASSDPGQWENIQYF. DNA of the CDR3: TGTGCCAGTAGTGACCCCGGACAGTGGGAAAACATTCAGTACTTC. Full variable domain (missing parts from reference TRBV19 and TRBJ2-4): DGGITQSPKYLFRKEGQNVTLSCEQNLNHDAMYWYRQDPGQGLRLIYYSQIVNDFQKGDIAEGYSVSREKKESFPLTVTSAQKNPTAFYLCASSDPGQWENIQYFGAGTRLSVL.

This chain joins TRBV6-2 or TRBV6-3 and TRBJ1-5; D uncertain. This CDR3 has 13 residues. Per the germline V gene, CDR1 is MNHEY and CDR2 is SVGEGT. Trimming left V 0 bases short and J 7 bases short, with 7 bases between. DNA for the CDR3: TGTGCCAGCAGTTACTCGGCGAGCCAGCCCCAGCATTTT. This encodes CASSYSASQPQHF.

This clonotype was counted only a few times. The chain employs TRBV20-1 and TRBJ2-5; 7 nucleotides align to TRBD1. Germline trimming cut 1 base from V and 3 bases from J; bases unmatched to any gene: 2. CDR1 is DFQATT, CDR2 SNEGSKA, per germline (reference sequence). This CDR3 spans 13 amino acids. The CDR3: CSARVQGEETQYF. The CDR3 DNA sequence: TGCAGTGCTAGAGTCCAGGGGGAAGAGACCCAGTACTTC.

The chain uses TRBV5-1 and TRBJ2-5; TRBD1 matches at 8 bases. Germline V gives CDR1 SGHRS, CDR2 YFSETQ. This CDR3 comprises 16 residues. After removal of 3 bases from V and 1 base from J, the junction contained 8 bases not matched to a gene. CDR3 protein: CASSSARGHSQETQYF. The DNA for the CDR3 is TGCGCCAGCAGCTCGGCCAGGGGGCACTCCCAAGAGACCCAGTACTTC.

This clonotype was seen a few times. This rearrangement joins TRBV7-3 to TRBJ2-3, with TRBD2 matching 8 bases. The CDR3 is made up of 15 amino acids. Germline V CDR1 and CDR2: SGHTA, FQGTGA. V trimming: 3 bases; J trimming: 3 bases; junction bases outside the gene matches: 5. The CDR3 nucleotides read TGTGCCAGCAGCTTTTGGGGACTAGTAACAGATACGCAGTATTTT. Protein: CASSFWGLVTDTQYF.

This clonotype was detected only a few times. The J gene is TRBJ2-5, the V gene TRBV12-3 or TRBV12-4; D is possibly TRBD2 (6 bases). V was clipped by 5 bases and J by 4 bases, with 8 bases between them. The CDR3 contains 12 residues. CDR3 in DNA: TGTGCCAGCAGTGCTAGCGCAGAGACCCAGTACTTC. It translates to CASSASAETQYF.

This chain links TRBV12-5 with TRBJ2-7; no reliable D call. Looked up from germline, CDR1 is LGHNT and CDR2 is FRNRAP. V lost 7 bases and J 4 bases, leaving 14 bases between the germline ends. CDR3 length: 13 amino acids. The CDR3: CASEPRPLYEQYF. CDR3 DNA sequence: TGTGCTAGTGAACCAAGACCCTTGTACGAGCAGTACTTC.